The subject of this entry is one T cell receptor (beta chain). Its antigen is unknown. The sample originates from a study of T cells in localized non-small cell lung cancer. Notes on the study in general: Prolonged overall survival went with higher T cell density in the blood.

Data came from immunoSEQ multiplex PCR; TCRdb stores just in-frame clones and leaves some out. The repertoire holds 53,000 or so clones, with 65% to 85% as singletons. V was pared by 1 base and J by 7 bases, with 8 bases of the junction left unmatched. Germline-derived CDR1 and CDR2 are SGHVS and FQNEAQ. The length of the CDR3 is 15 residues. The material was peripheral blood mononuclear cells, obtained before any cancer treatment. V usage is TRBV7-8 and J usage is TRBJ2-3, with 7 positions matching TRBD2. The TCR sequence derives from a man aged 35 to 69 with stage III lung adenocarcinoma. This chain's CDR3 is CASSLVGGPRNTQYF. The CDR3 DNA reads as TGTGCCAGCAGCTTAGTGGGAGGGCCTCGGAATACGCAGTATTTT.